This TCR beta chain was observed in a study of T cells in Graves' hyperthyroidism and ophthalmopathy. Study as a whole: Any treatment followed the collection of peripheral blood at initial diagnosis.

Patients were excluded for uncontrolled infection, other autoimmune disease, pregnancy or lactation. Regarding the study as a whole: Researchers report that a 13 V-J model separated ophthalmopathy from stable hyperthyroidism. Most expanded thyroid clonotypes above 0.001 recurred in blood.

Of note for this clonotype: Its specificity is unknown.

V lost 3 bases, J lost 1 base, and 12 bases lay in between. The CDR3 covers 15 residues. In germline, CDR1 is MDHEN, CDR2 SYDVKM. Amplification yielded TCR beta CDR3 regions, with RNA transcripts as the source. Carried out on the TCR CDR3, a first-round RT-PCR used the HTBI primer set. MiXCR, run by TCRdb on the multiplex PCR reads, gives a single entry per CDR3 protein. The sample gives 250,000 to 300,000 distinct CDR3 sequences, roughly 18% of which show up once; just under 40% is in the top ten. The TCR comes from a man over 45 with Graves' ophthalmopathy. The rearrangement uses TRBV28 and TRBJ1-2, with D uncertain. Sequencing input: blood. CDR3 DNA sequence: TGTGCCAGCAGTTTGAGCAAGGAGAATAACTATGGCTACACCTTC. Its protein is CASSLSKENNYGYTF.